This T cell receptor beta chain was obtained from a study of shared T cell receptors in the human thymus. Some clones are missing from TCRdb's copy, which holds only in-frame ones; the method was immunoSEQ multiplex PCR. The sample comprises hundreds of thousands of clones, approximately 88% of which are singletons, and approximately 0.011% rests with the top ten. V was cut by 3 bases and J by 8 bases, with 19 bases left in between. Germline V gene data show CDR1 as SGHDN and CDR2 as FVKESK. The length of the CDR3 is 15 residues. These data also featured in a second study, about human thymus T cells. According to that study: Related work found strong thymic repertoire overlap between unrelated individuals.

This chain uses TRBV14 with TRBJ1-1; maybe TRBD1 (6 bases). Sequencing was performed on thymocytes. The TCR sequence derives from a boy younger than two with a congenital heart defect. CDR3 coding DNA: TGTGCCAGCAGCCAGGTCCCCGGGACAAGGCTCGAAGCTTTCTTT. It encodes CASSQVPGTRLEAFF.